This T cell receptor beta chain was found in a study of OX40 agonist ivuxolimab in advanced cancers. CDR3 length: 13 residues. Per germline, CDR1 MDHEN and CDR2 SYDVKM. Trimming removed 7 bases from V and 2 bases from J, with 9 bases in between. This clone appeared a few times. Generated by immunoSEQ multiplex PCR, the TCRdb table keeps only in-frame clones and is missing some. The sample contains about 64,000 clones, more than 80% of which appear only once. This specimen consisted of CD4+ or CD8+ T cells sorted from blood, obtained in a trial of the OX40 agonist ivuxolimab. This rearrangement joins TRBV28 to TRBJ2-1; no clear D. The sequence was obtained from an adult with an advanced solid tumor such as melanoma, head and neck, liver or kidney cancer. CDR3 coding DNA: TGTGCCAGCACCTCCAGAGCCTACAATGAGCAGTTCTTC. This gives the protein CASTSRAYNEQFF.